The 4 T cell receptor beta chains below all came from one sample that was sequenced in a study of blood T cell repertoires in COVID-19. Data came from immunoSEQ multiplex PCR; TCRdb stores just in-frame clones and leaves some out. The sample lists 150,000 to 200,000 clones; about 87% were seen once. Specimen: peripheral blood. Receptors were obtained from a man between 60 and 75 years old with acute or convalescent COVID-19.

About this clone: The same CDR3 can be traced to other DNA sequences in this sample. The genes are TRBV6-5 and TRBJ1-1; tentative D call: TRBD1 (6 bases). Germline lookup yields CDR1 MNHEY and CDR2 SVGAGI. This CDR3 has 13 amino acids. The V gene lost 11 bases and the J gene lost 1 base, with 14 bases spanning the gap. The CDR3 spells CAGSGTPNTEAFF. In DNA form, the CDR3 reads TGTGCCGGTTCCGGGACACCGAACACTGAAGCTTTCTTT.

The V gene is TRBV12-5, the J gene TRBJ2-3, with TRBD2 matching over 13 bases. V lost 6 bases to trimming and J lost 4 bases; unmatched junction nucleotides: 7. Germline V CDR1 and CDR2: LGHNT, FRNRAP. The CDR3 runs 16 residues. The CDR3 sequence: CASGSGTSGVADTQYF. The DNA of the CDR3 is TGTGCTAGTGGCTCCGGGACTAGCGGGGTGGCAGATACGCAGTATTTT.

The chain combines TRBV21-1 with TRBJ2-3; the table gives TRBD1 as D, unverified against the DNA. TRBV21-1 is a pseudogene segment. The CDR3 is 12 residues long. The CDR3 DNA sequence: TGTGCCAGCAGGGGGCGAACAGATACGCAGTATTTT. Translated, it gives CASRGRTDTQYF.

V is TRBV6-4 and J is TRBJ2-3, with D tentatively TRBD1 (5 bases). The CDR3 consists of 13 residues. CDR1 and CDR2 from the germline V gene are MRHNA and SNTAGT. V shed 4 bases and J shed 2 bases, with 7 bases lying between them. This CDR3 is CASSVRVTDTQYF. CDR3 DNA sequence: TGTGCCAGCAGTGTCAGGGTCACAGATACGCAGTATTTT.